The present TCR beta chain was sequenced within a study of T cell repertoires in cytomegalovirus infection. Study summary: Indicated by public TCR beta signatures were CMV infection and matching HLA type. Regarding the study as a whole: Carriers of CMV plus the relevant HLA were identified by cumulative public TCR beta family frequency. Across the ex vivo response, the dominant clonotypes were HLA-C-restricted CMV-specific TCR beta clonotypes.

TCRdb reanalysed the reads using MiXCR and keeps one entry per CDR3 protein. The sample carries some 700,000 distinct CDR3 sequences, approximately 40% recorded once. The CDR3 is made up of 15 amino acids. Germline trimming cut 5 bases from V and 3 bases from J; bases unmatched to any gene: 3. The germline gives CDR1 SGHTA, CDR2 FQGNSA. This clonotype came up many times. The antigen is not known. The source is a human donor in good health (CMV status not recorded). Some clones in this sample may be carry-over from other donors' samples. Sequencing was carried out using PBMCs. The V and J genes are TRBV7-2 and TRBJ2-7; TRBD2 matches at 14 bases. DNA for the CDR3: TGTGCCAGCAGCCTCGGACTAGCGGGGGGCTACGAGCAGTACTTC. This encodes CASSLGLAGGYEQYF.